The 9 T cell receptor beta chains given below trace back to one sample, sequenced in a study of regulatory T cells in long-lasting Graves disease. Relying on iRepertoire HTBI primers and Arm-PCR of CDR3 regions, the team built TCR beta libraries. Via MiXCR, TCRdb re-called the multiplex PCR reads, giving one row per CDR3 protein. The sample has some 330,000 distinct CDR3 sequences, approximately 25% seen once. Time point meaning: persistent/refractory GD, antithyroid drugs over 5 years with positive TRAb. PBMC RNA served as the TCR library source. This material consisted of peripheral blood mononuclear cells (PBMCs), taken when the disease was refractory, from a patient treated with antithyroid drugs. These receptors were obtained from a woman aged 40 to 50 with Graves disease.

This clonotype was counted at least ten times. The chain uses TRBV12-3 or TRBV12-4 and TRBJ1-2; 10 bases align to TRBD1. The CDR3 runs 14 residues. Trimming took 4 bases from V and 4 from J; bases not matched to a gene: 3. The CDR3 nucleotides are TGTGCCAGCAGTTCCTGGGACAGGGGCTATGGCTACACCTTC. Its translation: CASSSWDRGYGYTF.

This clonotype was seen a handful of times. J is TRBJ2-5 and V is TRBV6-9, with TRBD2 matching 12 bases. The CDR3 spans 18 residues. Germline assignment: CDR1 MNHGY and CDR2 SVAAGI. V was pared by 2 bases and J by 6 bases, with 13 bases of the junction left unmatched. The CDR3 sequence is CASSYRASGRVGQKTQYF. The CDR3 DNA is TGTGCCAGCAGTTATCGGGCTAGCGGGAGGGTCGGTCAAAAGACCCAGTACTTC.

This clonotype was picked up many times. CDR3 region: CASSPGLAGRDEQYF. The CDR3 DNA reads TGTGCCAGCAGCCCGGGACTAGCGGGTCGGGACGAGCAGTACTTC. The chain links TRBV28 to TRBJ2-7, with TRBD2 identical over 12 bases. Germline-derived CDR1 and CDR2 are MDHEN and SYDVKM. Trimming cost V 6 bases and J 5 bases; bases outside gene matches: 8. There are 15 residues in the CDR3.

This clonotype appeared many times. The chain uses TRBV7-9 and TRBJ2-5, with D possibly being TRBD1 (6 bases). V gave up 5 bases and J gave up 5 bases, with 12 bases separating them. Germline lookup yields CDR1 SEHNR and CDR2 FQNEAQ (reference sequence). The length of the CDR3 is 13 residues. The CDR3 DNA sequence: TGTGCCAGCAGCCTAACAGGGTTGGAGACCCAGTACTTC. Translated, it gives CASSLTGLETQYF.

This clonotype has a count of ten or more. This sequence joins TRBV7-9 and TRBJ1-1; D unresolved. The V end lost 1 base, the J end lost 7 bases, and 10 bases lay between the germline ends. Germline-derived CDR1 and CDR2 are SEHNR and FQNEAQ (reference sequence). The CDR3 is 13 amino acids. The CDR3 coding sequence is TGTGCCAGCAGCTTAGTGTCGAACGGTGAAGCTTTCTTT. Protein: CASSLVSNGEAFF.

This clonotype was counted at least ten times. The V call is TRBV24-1, the J call TRBJ2-5, with a weak D call TRBD1 (7 bases). Per germline, CDR1 KGHDR and CDR2 SFDVKD. This CDR3 is built from 15 residues. V shed 3 bases and J shed 5 bases, with 15 bases lying between them. This chain's CDR3 is CATSDRGTVGETQYF. CDR3 nucleotide sequence: TGTGCCACCAGTGATCGGGGGACAGTTGGGGAGACCCAGTACTTC.

The rearrangement uses TRBV3-1 and TRBJ2-2, with D unclear. Germline CDR1 and CDR2: LGHDT and YNNKEL (reference sequence). The germline V and J ends were trimmed by 3 bases and 7 bases, with 15 bases remaining between them. This CDR3 comprises 15 residues. CDR3 bases: TGTGCCAGCAGCCAGGGCGGCCCGATGTTCGGGGAGCTGTTTTTT. Translated: CASSQGGPMFGELFF.

This clonotype was observed at least ten times. The V and J genes are TRBV28 and TRBJ1-5; tentatively, D is TRBD1 (5 bases). The CDR3 is 14 residues long. The germline CDR1 and CDR2 sequences are MDHEN and SYDVKM. The V end was cut by 8 bases, the J end by 6 bases, with 17 bases between. CDR3: CASCPGGRTQPQHF. The CDR3 nucleotides read TGTGCCAGCTGTCCGGGGGGGAGGACTCAGCCCCAGCATTTT. The entire variable domain, with the rest obtained from reference TRBV28 and TRBJ1-5, is as follows: DVKVTQSSRYLVKRTGEKVFLECVQDMDHENMFWYRQDPGLGLRLIYFSYDVKMKEKGDIPEGYSVSREKKERFSLILESASTNQTSMYLCASCPGGRTQPQHFGDGTRLSIL.

By frequency in the sample, this clonotype is medium-sized. The chain carries TRBV10-3 and TRBJ2-3; the D gene is possibly TRBD2 (5 bases). V lost 3 bases and J lost 2, with 18 bases in between. The V gene's germline CDR1 is ENHRY and CDR2 SYGVKD. The CDR3 contains 17 residues. The DNA for the CDR3 is TGTGCCATCAGTGATTTTCCGGGAACAACACCCACAGATACGCAGTATTTT. It codes for CAISDFPGTTPTDTQYF.